The 24 T cell receptor beta chains in this list originate from one sample, sequenced in a study of blood T cell repertoires in COVID-19. Clones were sequenced by immunoSEQ multiplex PCR, and TCRdb holds only the in-frame ones, with some missing. The data contain 200,000 or so clones, roughly nine tenths of them seen just once; the ten biggest clones take up about 8.1%. The sequenced sample was PBMCs or T cells enriched from blood (not recorded which). All receptors come from a young woman who had recovered from COVID-19.

The chain combines TRBV3-1 (or the pseudogene TRBV3-2) with TRBJ2-2; D may be TRBD2 (5 bases). The CDR3 length is 15 residues. Trimming removed 2 bases from V and 0 bases from J, with 7 bases in between. CDR1 is LGHDT and CDR2 is YNNKEL in the germline V gene (reference sequence). DNA for the CDR3: TGTGCCAGCAGCCAAAGCGGAGCGAACACCGGGGAGCTGTTTTTT. Translation: CASSQSGANTGELFF.

The rearrangement links TRBV2 to TRBJ1-2, with no clear D. This CDR3 region has 15 residues. Per the germline V gene, CDR1 is SNHLY and CDR2 is FYNNEI. V lost 2 bases, J lost 0 bases, and 10 bases lay in between. CDR3 residues: CASSELVSSNYGYTF. In DNA form, the CDR3 reads TGTGCCAGCAGTGAACTTGTCAGTTCTAACTATGGCTACACCTTC.

This clone has a single count. The chain combines TRBV30 with TRBJ1-1; 9 bases line up with TRBD1. Germline values: CDR1 GTSNPN, CDR2 SVGIG (reference sequence). CDR3 length equals 13 residues. Losses at the gene ends were 5 bases for V and 4 bases for J; bases not matched to a gene: 5. The CDR3, as DNA: TGTGCCTGGTACAGGGGGCGGACCACTGAAGCTTTCTTT. Translating gives CAWYRGRTTEAFF.

The gene calls are TRBV2 and TRBJ1-5; D is ambiguous. V lost 1 base to trimming and J lost 0 bases, with 13 bases between them. In germline, CDR1 is SNHLY, CDR2 FYNNEI. The CDR3 runs 17 residues. The DNA for the CDR3 is TGTGCCAGCAGTGAAGGGGCAGCCATTAATAGCAATCAGCCCCAGCATTTT. Its protein product is CASSEGAAINSNQPQHF.

CDR3 coding DNA: TGTGCCAGCAGCTTGCAGGACATTAAGCCCCAGCATTTT. Protein sequence: CASSLQDIKPQHF. J is TRBJ1-5 and V is TRBV5-5, with TRBD1 as a possible D gene (5 bases). The germline V gene encodes CDR1 SGHKS and CDR2 YYEKEE (reference sequence). The CDR3 contains 13 residues. With 1 base removed from V and 8 bases from J, the gap between germline ends came to 10 bases.

This chain joins TRBV12-5 and TRBJ1-5, with 12 bases fitting TRBD1. V was pared by 7 bases and J by 2 bases, with 15 bases of the junction left unmatched. Germline V CDR1 and CDR2: LGHNT, FRNRAP. The CDR3 totals 19 residues. The CDR3 spells CASAAPRDRGRRGNQPQHF. CDR3 DNA sequence: TGTGCTAGTGCCGCACCCCGGGACAGGGGGCGCCGGGGCAATCAGCCCCAGCATTTT.

The chain joins TRBV5-1 to TRBJ2-1, with 9 bases aligning to TRBD1. Germline V gene data show CDR1 as SGHRS and CDR2 as YFSETQ. V gave up 7 bases and J gave up 9 bases; unmatched junction bases: 11. CDR3 length equals 14 residues. This CDR3 reads CASHRDRELSEQFF. The DNA of the CDR3 is TGCGCCAGCCACCGGGACAGGGAGCTAAGTGAGCAGTTCTTC.

The chain uses TRBV5-5 and TRBJ2-7; D is unresolved. V was pared by 8 bases and J by 3 bases, with 9 bases between. This CDR3 comprises 11 residues. Germline assignment: CDR1 SGHKS and CDR2 YYEKEE (reference sequence). The CDR3 region has the DNA TGTGCCAGACACACAGTCTACGAGCAGTACTTC. It translates to CARHTVYEQYF.

This chain connects TRBV6-5 to TRBJ1-1, with D tentatively TRBD1 (5 bases). Germline CDR1 and CDR2: MNHEY and SVGAGI. V lost 5 bases to trimming and J lost 0 bases, with 10 bases between them. The CDR3 contains 14 residues. The CDR3, as DNA: TGTGCCAGCAGTCAGACAGCGATGAACACTGAAGCTTTCTTT. It encodes CASSQTAMNTEAFF.

J is TRBJ2-5 and V is TRBV28, with 12 nucleotides matching TRBD2. This CDR3 has 16 amino acids. The germline V gene has CDR1 MDHEN and CDR2 SYDVKM. V shed 7 bases, J shed 0 bases, and the junction held 6 bases outside the gene matches. This CDR3 reads CASMASGGAYQETQYF. For the CDR3, the DNA is TGTGCCAGCATGGCTAGCGGGGGGGCGTACCAAGAGACCCAGTACTTC.

The chain is built from TRBV4-1 and TRBJ2-1; TRBD1 agrees at 8 bases. This CDR3 spans 15 amino acids. Trimming cost V 4 bases and J 2 bases; bases outside gene matches: 4. Germline CDR1 and CDR2: MGHRA and YSYEKL. CDR3 nucleotide sequence: TGCGCCAGCAGCCTACCGGGACAGGCCTACAATGAGCAGTTCTTC. This codes for CASSLPGQAYNEQFF.

The V and J genes are TRBV23-1 and TRBJ2-1, with unresolved D. TRBV23-1 is an open reading frame whose function is uncertain. The V end lost 2 bases, the J end lost 12 bases, and 23 bases lay between the germline ends. The CDR3 runs to 16 residues. The CDR3 nucleotides read TGCGCCAGCAGTCAACGGGTTATAACAAACTTAGGTCGGCAGTTCTTC. Its protein product is CASSQRVITNLGRQFF.

The rearrangement uses TRBV3-1 (or the pseudogene TRBV3-2) and TRBJ2-1; TRBD2 aligns across 14 bases. The CDR3 is 16 residues long. With V trimmed by 0 bases and J by 5 bases, 0 bases remained unmatched. Germline-derived CDR1 and CDR2 are LGHDT and YNNKEL (reference sequence). CDR3 coding DNA: TGTGCCAGCAGCCAAGAGGGACTAGCGGGGGACAATGAGCAGTTCTTC. This translates into CASSQEGLAGDNEQFF.

A word on this clone: Sequence at one end of the junction differs from germline and may be a read error. V is TRBV5-1 and J is TRBJ2-7, with 7 bases that match TRBD1. CDR1 is SGHRS and CDR2 is YFSETQ in the germline V gene. The CDR3 consists of 14 residues. The DNA for the CDR3 is TGCGCCAGCAGCTTGGGACAGGGATCCTCCGAGCAGTACTTC. Its translation: CASSLGQGSSEQYF. The whole variable domain, filled in from reference TRBV5-1 and TRBJ2-7, reads KAGVTQTPRYLIKTRGQQVTLSCSPISGHRSVSWYQQTPGQGLQFLFEYFSETQRNKGNFPGRFSGRQFSNSRSEMNVSTLELGDSALYLCASSLGQGSSEQYFGPGTRLTVT.

This sequence joins TRBV30 and TRBJ1-4, with a possible D match to TRBD1 (6 bases). The germline V and J ends were trimmed by 2 bases and 4 bases, with 11 bases remaining between them. Germline loops: CDR1 GTSNPN, CDR2 SVGIG (reference sequence). The CDR3 runs to 14 residues. The CDR3 here is CAWSRGGLNEKLFF. Here the CDR3 DNA reads TGTGCCTGGAGTAGGGGGGGCCTTAATGAAAAACTGTTTTTT.

The rearrangement links TRBV9 to TRBJ1-4; D is unresolved. Trimming took off 2 bases at V and 5 bases at J, with 13 bases between the two ends. The CDR3 runs 15 residues. Germline V lookup: CDR1 SGDLS, CDR2 YYNGEE. DNA of the CDR3: TGTGCCAGCAGCGTCCGACTAGGGCCGAATGAAAAACTGTTTTTT. This encodes CASSVRLGPNEKLFF.

In this sample, this clone turned up a few times. The chain links TRBV27 to TRBJ1-5; TRBD1 matches at 7 bases. J lost 2 bases, V lost 5 bases, and 3 bases had no gene match. Germline CDR1 MNHEY, CDR2 SMNVEV (reference sequence). The CDR3 consists of 14 residues. This CDR3 reads CASSKDRGNQPQHF. The CDR3 nucleotides are TGTGCCAGCAGTAAAGACAGGGGCAATCAGCCCCAGCATTTT.

The J gene is TRBJ2-5, the V gene TRBV30; D call uncertain. V was pared by 2 bases and J by 6 bases, with 7 bases between. Germline CDR1 is GTSNPN and CDR2 is SVGIG (reference sequence). The CDR3 loop spans 11 amino acids. DNA of the CDR3: TGTGCCTGGAGTTCCAGTCAGACCCAGTACTTC. Amino acids: CAWSSSQTQYF.

Only one count was recorded for this clone. The V gene is TRBV11-2, the J gene TRBJ2-1; D possibly corresponds to TRBD1 (6 bases). Between the trimmed V and J ends, which lost 3 bases and 0 bases, there was a span of 9 bases. Germline V gives CDR1 SGHAT, CDR2 FQNNGV. CDR3 length: 15 residues. The CDR3 region has the DNA TGTGCCAGCAGCTTTGACAGGAGCTCCTACAATGAGCAGTTCTTC. Encoded protein: CASSFDRSSYNEQFF.

V is TRBV12-5 and J is TRBJ2-7, with TRBD1 matching over 8 bases. Per the germline V gene, CDR1 is LGHNT and CDR2 is FRNRAP. This CDR3 spans 16 amino acids. V shed 2 bases and J 4 bases; nucleotides not matched to a gene: 10. The CDR3 reads CASGLTTRTGIYEQYF. The CDR3 nucleotides read TGTGCTAGTGGTTTGACCACTCGGACAGGGATATACGAGCAGTACTTC.

The chain recombines TRBV27 with TRBJ1-2, with D possibly being TRBD1 (6 bases). The V end lost 5 bases, the J end lost 1 base, and 14 bases lay between the germline ends. Germline CDR1 reads MNHEY; CDR2 reads SMNVEV (reference sequence). The CDR3 runs 15 residues. CDR3: CASSGGGRNNYGYTF. The DNA for the CDR3 is TGTGCCAGCAGTGGCGGGGGCCGAAATAACTATGGCTACACCTTC.

V gene TRBV11-2 combines with J gene TRBJ1-5; D is possibly TRBD1 (5 bases). CDR3 size: 14 residues. The germline V gene has CDR1 SGHAT and CDR2 FQNNGV. V shed 2 bases and J shed 5 bases, with 10 bases lying between them. In nucleotides, the CDR3 is TGTGCCAGCAGCTTAATGGGGGGGGATCAGCCCCAGCATTTT. It translates to CASSLMGGDQPQHF.

The rearrangement joins TRBV5-1 to TRBJ2-7; 12 nucleotides line up with TRBD2. After removal of 5 bases from V and 6 bases from J, the junction contained 3 bases not matched to a gene. This CDR3 is 13 amino acids long. Germline V gene sequence: CDR1 SGHRS, CDR2 YFSETQ. The CDR3 here is CASRLAGGSEQYF. In nucleotides, the CDR3 is TGCGCCAGCAGGCTAGCGGGGGGGTCCGAGCAGTACTTC.

The table lists this clone with a few counts. The V gene is TRBV18, the J gene TRBJ1-2; D might be TRBD1 (5 bases). The V gene lost 8 bases and the J gene lost 4 bases, with 17 bases spanning the gap. Germline V gene sequence: CDR1 KGHSH, CDR2 LQKENI. The CDR3 extends over 14 amino acids. The CDR3 nucleotides are TGTGCCAGCGCCCCCCCGCAGGGATCCTATGGCTACACCTTC. The encoded protein is CASAPPQGSYGYTF.